This is a list of T cell receptor beta chains from one sample in a study of T-cell memory formation after mild COVID-19. TCRdb reprocessed the 5' RACE reads via MiXCR and lists one record per CDR3 protein. The table has hundreds of thousands of distinct CDR3 sequences, approximately 21% seen once. Specimen: PBMCs or a T cell subset sorted from them (not recorded which). These receptors all come from an adult woman who had mild COVID-19 (a few samples of this study predate the infection). Cell type and time point are not known. Both conserved end residues are part of each CDR3. D genes are given only for firm matches. The size entry is marked missing in some rows and otherwise reads once, few, many or a size class.

TRBJ1-1 TRBV6-5 few - TGTGCCAGCAGTTACGGTGCCCACACTGAAGCTTTCTTT CASSYGAHTEAFF
TRBJ2-5 TRBV5-1 - - TGCGCCAGCAGCGGGCCTCTGGGGCCCCAAGAGACCCAGTACTTC CASSGPLGPQETQYF
TRBJ2-7 TRBV4-3 - - TGCGCCAGCAGCCAAGATCTCCACGAGCAGTACTTC CASSQDLHEQYF
TRBJ1-2 TRBV6-2/TRBV6-3 many - TGTGCCAGCACCTCTAACAGCGGCTATGGCTACACCTTC CASTSNSGYGYTF
TRBJ1-3 TRBV7-6 - TRBD1 TGTGCCAGCAGTTCCACAGGGGTTAGTGGAAACACCATATATTTT CASSSTGVSGNTIYF
TRBJ2-2 TRBV10-3 few - TGTGCCATCAGTGACCCTCGGGCGGGGGAGCTGTTTTTT CAISDPRAGELFF
TRBJ2-7 TRBV24-1 few - TGTGCCACCAGATTGATTTGGTGCGCCTGCAAGCAGTACTTC CATRLIWCACKQYF
TRBJ2-7 TRBV25-1 - - TGTGCCAGCACTAAGGGAAGAGAGCAGTACTTC CASTKGREQYF
TRBJ1-6 TRBV2 few - TGTGCCAGCTCAGGGGTGGAAAATTCACCCCTCCACTTT CASSGVENSPLHF
TRBJ2-5 TRBV4-1 - TRBD1 TGCGCCAGCAGCTTCGGACAGGGGGCGTCAGAGACCCAGTACTTC CASSFGQGASETQYF
TRBJ2-3 TRBV12-3/TRBV12-4 many - TGTGCCAGCAGTCTTGGAGAGGTTGTAAATACGCAGTATTTT CASSLGEVVNTQYF
TRBJ1-1 TRBV9 - - TGTGCCAGCAGCGCCGGGACCGAGAACACTGAAGCTTTCTTT CASSAGTENTEAFF
TRBJ1-5 TRBV24-1 few - TGTGCCACCAGTGATTCCGGGGATCAGCCCCAGCATTTT CATSDSGDQPQHF
TRBJ2-1 TRBV12-5 few - TGTGCTAGTGGTTTGGGAAGGTACAATGAGCAGTTCTTC CASGLGRYNEQFF
TRBJ2-1 TRBV6-2/TRBV6-3 - - TGTGCCAGCAGGACCGGGACTCCGATTTACAATGAGCAGTTCTTC CASRTGTPIYNEQFF
TRBJ2-5 TRBV9 few - TGTGCCAGCATCTTGGACCCGGTGGAGACCCAGTACTTC CASILDPVETQYF
TRBJ2-4 TRBV29-1 - - TGCAGCGGTATGACAAGGACGGGAAACATTCAGTACTTC CSGMTRTGNIQYF
TRBJ2-7 TRBV6-6 few - TGTGCCAGCAGTTACTCAGGGAATTCCTACGAGCAGTACTTC CASSYSGNSYEQYF
TRBJ2-3 TRBV30 once TRBD2 TGTGCCTGGAGCCGAAGGGCTAGCGGGGGGAGCACAGATACGCAGTATTTT CAWSRRASGGSTDTQYF
TRBJ2-3 TRBV15 - - TGTGCCACCAGCAGAGACCCCCTGGCGGGGGCCCTCACAGATACGCAGTATTTT CATSRDPLAGALTDTQYF
TRBJ2-5 TRBV3-1 - TRBD1 TGTGCCAGCAGCCAGACAGGGGTTCGAGAGACCCAGTACTTC CASSQTGVRETQYF
TRBJ2-7 TRBV5-6 - TRBD1 TGTGCCAGCAGCGTGGGGCCCGGGACAGAACCCTACGAGCAGTACTTC CASSVGPGTEPYEQYF
TRBJ2-2 TRBV12-3/TRBV12-4 many - TGTGCCAGCTACCGTTCCGGGGAGCTGTTTTTT CASYRSGELFF
TRBJ2-3 TRBV12-3/TRBV12-4 few TRBD2 TGTGCCAGCAGTCTCTCGGGGGGAGAAACAGATACGCAGTATTTT CASSLSGGETDTQYF
TRBJ2-2 TRBV5-1 few TRBD1 TGCGCCAGCAGCTTTGGGCGGACAGGGGGCAACACCGGGGAGCTGTTTTTT CASSFGRTGGNTGELFF
TRBJ2-7 TRBV10-3 - TRBD2 TGTGCCATCATGGACCTAGCGGGAGCCGAGCAGTACTTC CAIMDLAGAEQYF
TRBJ1-1 TRBV7-2 few - TGTGCCAGCAGCTTCGGGACTCGTCTGTCTGAAGCTTTCTTT CASSFGTRLSEAFF
TRBJ1-1 TRBV7-6 - - TGTGCCAGCAGCTTAGGAGGGGAAGAAGCTTTCTTT CASSLGGEEAFF
TRBJ2-1 TRBV24-1 few TRBD2 TGTGCCACCAGTGTAACTTCGGGGGGAGTCGGAAATGAGCAGTTCTTC CATSVTSGGVGNEQFF
TRBJ1-6 TRBV11-3 few - TGTGCCAGCAGCTCTTCCTCCGGGCTCCAGGAACCCCTCCACTTT CASSSSSGLQEPLHF
TRBJ2-1 TRBV6-2/TRBV6-3 - TRBD2 TGTGCCAGCTCAAGTCCCCGCGGGACTAGCTCCAATGAGCAGTTCTTC CASSSPRGTSSNEQFF
TRBJ1-5 TRBV12-3/TRBV12-4 few - TGTGCCAGCAGTCAGAGGGGGGGCAATCAGCCCCAGCATTTT CASSQRGGNQPQHF
TRBJ1-5 TRBV27 - - TGTGCCAGCAGCCAGACGGGGGGAGCGAATCAGCCCCAGCATTTT CASSQTGGANQPQHF
TRBJ1-6 TRBV6-2/TRBV6-3 - - TGTGCCAGCAGTTACATGGGGGCTACACCCCTCCACTTT CASSYMGATPLHF
TRBJ2-7 TRBV4-3 few - TGCGCCAGCAGCCAAGCAGGAGGGTCTCTCTACGAGCAGTACTTC CASSQAGGSLYEQYF
TRBJ2-3 TRBV21-1 - - TGTGCCAGCAGCATCAAAGCGGGAACGTCAGATACGCAGTATTTT CASSIKAGTSDTQYF
TRBJ2-7 TRBV20-1 - - TGCAGTGCTTCTCCCGGCGTTGGGGCGTCATCCTACGAGCAGTACTTC CSASPGVGASSYEQYF
TRBJ2-7 TRBV4-2 - TRBD2 TGTGCCAGCAGCCAAGACCGGACTAGTCATAAGCAGTACTTC CASSQDRTSHKQYF
TRBJ2-3 TRBV11-3 few - TGTGCCAGCAGCCCCCGGGGTTGGCCGGGAGATACGCAGTATTTT CASSPRGWPGDTQYF
TRBJ2-7 TRBV30 - - TGTGCCTGGAGTAGGGGCAGGGTGGTAGTAGACGAGCAGTACTTC CAWSRGRVVVDEQYF
TRBJ2-1 TRBV20-1 - - TGCAGTGCTAGTCGTAGCGGCAATGAGCAGTTCTTC CSASRSGNEQFF
TRBJ1-1 TRBV5-1 - - TGCGCCAGCAGCCGTCCGGGGACGGCGGCTTTCTTT CASSRPGTAAFF